This TCR beta chain comes out of a study of shared clonotypes between healthy human individuals. Every immunoSEQ plate was one replicate of a subset's evenly spread DNA. As handled by the study authors: As immunoSEQ supplied junction-only sequences (without quality scores), filtering differed. Produced via immunoSEQ multiplex PCR; TCRdb's table is partial and in-frame only. The DNA was the basis for D and trimming; V, J and clone size are from that table. The sample shows 800,000 to 1,200,000 clones, around 78% of them seen only once. This CDR3 is built from 11 residues. V lost 3 bases, J lost 8 bases, and 5 bases lay in between. Germline CDR1 reads MNHEY; CDR2 reads SMNVEV (reference sequence). A remark on this clone: This CDR3 is also generated by other DNA sequences in the sample.

Sample: memory CD4+ T cells from PBMCs. Subset noted: CD45RA-negative fraction. The J gene is TRBJ2-1, the V gene TRBV27; TRBD2 might be the D (5 bases). The clonotype originates from a man aged 18 to 35 in good health. Some clones in this sample may be carry-over from other donors' samples. The CDR3 DNA reads TGTGCCAGCAGTTTGCGGGATGAGCAGTTCTTC. Protein sequence: CASSLRDEQFF.